These 19 T cell receptor beta chains were all obtained from the same sample, sequenced in a study of T cell therapy after organ transplantation. These receptors' targets are unknown. Time point given: 20-29 weeks after completion of therapy. The protocol was immunoSEQ multiplex PCR, while the TCRdb copy is restricted to in-frame clones and leaves out a portion. The sample lists tens of thousands of clones; roughly 84% were seen once. This specimen consisted of CD8+ T cells from blood, obtained after autologous CMV-specific T cell therapy. The receptors were gathered from a human patient who had received a solid organ transplant and had CMV disease. Some T cells may be the graft donor's.

This chain links TRBV27 with TRBJ1-5; D gene unclear. Trimming took off 0 bases at V and 6 bases at J, with 6 bases between the two ends. The CDR3 has 13 amino acids. Germline CDR1 reads MNHEY; CDR2 reads SMNVEV (reference sequence). CDR3 residues: CASSLSSLQPQHF. CDR3 DNA sequence: TGTGCCAGCAGTTTATCAAGCCTTCAGCCCCAGCATTTT.

The chain combines TRBV18 with TRBJ1-1; 7 positions match TRBD1. Losses at the gene ends were 2 bases for V and 7 bases for J; bases not matched to a gene: 4. This CDR3 region has 13 residues. The V gene's germline CDR1 is KGHSH and CDR2 LQKENI. In DNA form, the CDR3 reads TGTGCCAGCTCACCAGGTACAGGGGATGAAGCTTTCTTT. Its translation is CASSPGTGDEAFF.

The V and J genes are TRBV19 and TRBJ2-7, with 8 nucleotides matching TRBD2. This CDR3 contains 14 residues. Germline V gene data show CDR1 as LNHDA and CDR2 as SQIVND (reference sequence). The trim removed 6 bases at V and 1 base at J, leaving 5 bases unmatched. The CDR3 here is CASSSGGASYEQYF. For the CDR3, the DNA is TGTGCCAGTAGCTCGGGGGGGGCATCCTACGAGCAGTACTTC.

This chain joins TRBV5-1 and TRBJ2-2, with D possibly matching TRBD2 (6 bases). The CDR3 extends over 14 amino acids. Trimming stripped 4 bases from V and 4 bases from J, with 11 bases between. The V gene's germline CDR1 is SGHRS and CDR2 YFSETQ. CDR3 in DNA: TGCGCCAGCAGCGCTCTGGGACTCACCGGGGAGCTGTTTTTT. The encoded protein is CASSALGLTGELFF.

The chain employs TRBV6-5 and TRBJ2-7, with D perhaps TRBD1 or TRBD2 (6 bases each). From germline, CDR1 is MNHEY and CDR2 SVGAGI. This CDR3 spans 13 amino acids. Trimming removed 8 bases at V and 6 bases at J, with 17 bases between. CDR3 in DNA: TGTGCCAGCGGGGGGAACAGGGACGTCGAGCAGTACTTC. It is translated as CASGGNRDVEQYF.

The rearrangement uses TRBV9 and TRBJ2-5; 9 positions agree with TRBD1. The CDR3 sequence is 16 residues long. V lost 4 bases, J lost 4 bases, and 11 bases stayed unmatched. Looked up from germline, CDR1 is SGDLS and CDR2 is YYNGEE. The CDR3 sequence: CASSLTGQGSLETQYF. In DNA, the CDR3 is TGTGCCAGCAGCCTCACGGGACAGGGCTCGTTAGAGACCCAGTACTTC.

V gene TRBV5-6 combines with J gene TRBJ2-7; the D call may be TRBD1 or TRBD2 (5 bases each). CDR1 SGHDT and CDR2 YYEEEE come from the germline V gene. V was trimmed by 0 bases and J by 3 bases, leaving 7 bases between them. This CDR3 has 13 amino acids. The CDR3 nucleotides read TGTGCCAGCAGCTTGGGAGGGGACTACGAGCAGTACTTC. Its protein product is CASSLGGDYEQYF.

The chain links TRBV6-5 to TRBJ2-5; TRBD2 aligns across 11 bases. With 2 bases clipped from V and 5 bases from J, the junction kept 7 bases outside the gene matches. The length of the CDR3 is 16 residues. Germline CDR1 and CDR2: MNHEY and SVGAGI. CDR3 in DNA: TGTGCCAGCAGTTACGAAATAGCGGGGGGGCGGGAGACCCAGTACTTC. Its translation: CASSYEIAGGRETQYF.

The chain employs TRBV4-1 and TRBJ2-1, with TRBD2 matching 9 bases. The CDR3 runs to 14 residues. Looked up from germline, CDR1 is MGHRA and CDR2 is YSYEKL. The trim removed 6 bases at V and 7 bases at J, leaving 7 bases unmatched. This chain's CDR3 is CASREVAGVNEQFF. The CDR3 nucleotides read TGCGCCAGCAGGGAAGTAGCGGGAGTTAATGAGCAGTTCTTC.

This clone has just a few counts. The genes are TRBV4-2 and TRBJ2-7; the D is unclear. Between the trimmed V and J ends, which lost 0 bases and 1 base, there was a span of 10 bases. The CDR3 is 15 residues long. The germline V gene has CDR1 LGHNA and CDR2 YNFKEQ. CDR3 protein: CASSQDPDGSYEQYF. CDR3 in DNA: TGTGCCAGCAGCCAAGATCCGGACGGATCCTACGAGCAGTACTTC.

V is TRBV6-6 and J is TRBJ1-2; maybe TRBD1 (5 bases). The CDR3 sequence is 13 residues long. Germline V gene sequence: CDR1 MNHNY, CDR2 SVGAGI (reference sequence). Trimming removed 5 bases from V and 5 bases from J, with 12 bases in between. Here the CDR3 reads CASSPGAGYGYTF. The CDR3 DNA reads TGTGCCAGCAGTCCCGGGGCCGGGTATGGCTACACCTTC.

The chain recombines TRBV5-5 with TRBJ1-6, with TRBD1 identical over 8 bases. J gave up 7 bases and V 2 bases, and 17 bases lay outside the gene matches. This CDR3 is built from 19 residues. Germline loops: CDR1 SGHKS, CDR2 YYEKEE (reference sequence). CDR3 loop: CASSFAGDRPYPMNSPLHF. The CDR3 nucleotides read TGTGCCAGCAGCTTTGCCGGGGACAGGCCCTACCCTATGAATTCACCCCTCCACTTT.

The CDR3 region is CASSWGSGNTIYF. CDR3 DNA: TGTGCCAGCAGTTGGGGCTCTGGAAACACCATATATTTT. The J gene is TRBJ1-3, the V gene TRBV27; the D is unclear. Germline CDR1 and CDR2: MNHEY and SMNVEV (reference sequence). V was trimmed by 4 bases and J by 0 bases, leaving 4 bases between them. The CDR3 contains 13 residues.

This chain uses TRBV6-6 with TRBJ2-7; perhaps TRBD2 as D (7 bases). The CDR3 runs to 13 residues. CDR1 is MNHNY, CDR2 SVGAGI, per germline (reference sequence). Trimming took 7 bases from V and 1 from J, leaving 11 bases between them. CDR3 loop: CASNEGGSYEQYF. DNA for the CDR3: TGTGCCAGCAATGAGGGGGGGTCCTACGAGCAGTACTTC.

This chain uses TRBV4-2 with TRBJ2-3; 11 bases align to TRBD2. This CDR3 is built from 15 residues. V trimming: 5 bases; J trimming: 3 bases; junction bases outside the gene matches: 4. CDR1 is LGHNA and CDR2 is YNFKEQ in the germline V gene. This chain's CDR3 is CASSDGTSGTDTQYF. In DNA, the CDR3 is TGTGCCAGCAGCGACGGGACTAGCGGAACAGATACGCAGTATTTT.

This clone was detected ten times or more. The chain couples TRBV6-4 to TRBJ2-2; D not resolved. Germline CDR1 is MRHNA and CDR2 is SNTAGT. The CDR3 covers 13 residues. The ends were cut back, 0 bases at V and 3 bases at J, with 2 bases in the middle. The CDR3 sequence: CASSDSDTGELFF. The CDR3 DNA reads TGTGCCAGCAGTGACTCGGACACCGGGGAGCTGTTTTTT.

The chain joins TRBV7-9 to TRBJ1-5; 9 bases line up with TRBD1. Looked up from germline, CDR1 is SEHNR and CDR2 is FQNEAQ (reference sequence). The CDR3 covers 14 residues. Unmatched junction bases numbered 7, after V lost 4 bases and J lost 9 bases. This chain's CDR3 is CASSSGDREWPQHF. CDR3 sequence (DNA): TGTGCCAGCAGCTCCGGGGACAGGGAGTGGCCCCAGCATTTT.

This clone showed up just once. V usage is TRBV7-8 and J usage is TRBJ2-5; 8 bases line up with TRBD1. CDR3 length: 14 residues. V was clipped by 11 bases and J by 0 bases; unmatched bases: 8. Germline V CDR1 and CDR2: SGHVS, FQNEAQ. The CDR3 DNA sequence: TGTGCCTCGAGGGGGGACAGGAACCAAGAGACCCAGTACTTC. Amino acids: CASRGDRNQETQYF. The whole variable domain, filled in from reference TRBV7-8 and TRBJ2-5, reads GAGVSQSPRYKVAKRGQDVALRCDPISGHVSLFWYQQALGQGPEFLTYFQNEAQLDKSGLPSDRFFAERPEGSVSTLKIQRTQQEDSAVYLCASRGDRNQETQYFGPGTRLLVL.

The chain recombines TRBV28 with TRBJ2-1; the match to TRBD2 covers 11 bases. Germline V gene lookup returns CDR1 MDHEN and CDR2 SYDVKM. CDR3 length: 16 residues. V dropped 4 bases and J dropped 8; count of bases not matched to a gene: 10. For the CDR3, the DNA is TGTGCCAGCAGTTCGGAGACTAGCGGGACCTGGGATGAGCAGTTCTTC. Translated: CASSSETSGTWDEQFF.